Below are 5 T cell receptor beta chains sequenced from a single sample in a study of neurological immune-mediated disorders. TCRdb itself ran the 5' RACE reads through MiXCR, one entry per CDR3 protein. The sample shows some 35,000 distinct CDR3 sequences, approximately 10% of them seen only once. The sample consisted of CD4+ T cells from blood. Receptors were obtained from a woman in her twenties or thirties with HTLV-1-associated myelopathy (HAM/TSP).

This clonotype occurred many times. The chain joins TRBV29-1 to TRBJ1-3; perhaps TRBD1 as D (5 bases). This CDR3 comprises 14 residues. Germline values: CDR1 SQVTM, CDR2 ANQGSEA. V was trimmed by 4 bases and J by 0 bases, leaving 10 bases between them. CDR3 coding DNA: TGCAGCGTTGTCGACAGACGCTCTGGAAACACCATATATTTT. Amino acid sequence: CSVVDRRSGNTIYF.

This clonotype was seen many times. The chain combines TRBV7-2 with TRBJ2-2; a weak D match, TRBD2 (5 bases). The CDR3 totals 16 residues. Germline V gene data show CDR1 as SGHTA and CDR2 as FQGNSA. V lost 5 bases and J 4 bases, leaving 17 bases between the germline ends. CDR3 in amino acids: CASSPDANRGTGELFF. CDR3 in DNA: TGTGCCAGCAGCCCGGACGCAAATCGGGGCACCGGGGAGCTGTTTTTT.

This clonotype has at least ten counts. The V call is TRBV5-1, the J call TRBJ1-2, with TRBD1 matching over 7 bases. CDR1 SGHRS and CDR2 YFSETQ come from the germline V gene. Unmatched junction bases numbered 8, after V lost 4 bases and J lost 5 bases. CDR3 length equals 14 residues. The DNA for the CDR3 is TGCGCCAGCAGCCAGAATGGACAGGTTTATGGCTACACCTTC. Its translation: CASSQNGQVYGYTF.

Many counts were recorded for this clonotype. The V gene is TRBV5-1, the J gene TRBJ2-3; D may correspond to TRBD1 or TRBD2 (5 bases each). The CDR3 extends over 16 amino acids. V was pared by 4 bases and J by 6 bases, with 21 bases between. Germline-derived CDR1 and CDR2 are SGHRS and YFSETQ. The CDR3 loop is CASSPRSLGTGDTQYF. Written as DNA, the CDR3 is TGCGCCAGCAGCCCCAGGTCCTTGGGGACCGGGGATACGCAGTATTTT.

This clonotype came up many times. For the CDR3, the DNA is TGCGCCAGCAGCTTGATTTTTCGGACAGGGGATGGCGAGCAGTACTTC. It is translated as CASSLIFRTGDGEQYF. The J gene is TRBJ2-7, the V gene TRBV5-1, with 9 nucleotides matching TRBD1. There are 16 residues in the CDR3. Per the germline V gene, CDR1 is SGHRS and CDR2 is YFSETQ. The V gene end was trimmed by 1 base and the J gene end by 6 bases; junction bases not matched to a gene: 11.